This passage covers 13 T cell receptor beta chains from one sample sequenced in a study of vaccination and CD4 T cells after COVID-19. Sequenced with the Oncomine TCR Beta short-read assay was DNA taken from cultured CD4+ T cells. MiXCR, run by TCRdb on the PCR reads, gives a single entry per CDR3 protein. The sample lists about 20,000 distinct CDR3 sequences; roughly 50% were seen once. No antigen has been assigned to these receptors. Indicated treatment: roughly ten-day PBMC culture with coronavirus spike peptide pools or control peptides (ViraFEST assay). The sample in question was CD4+ T cells from blood, cultured in vitro, obtained after SARS-CoV-2 vaccination. The receptors were gathered from a human donor who had recovered from COVID-19.

This chain connects TRBV20-1 to TRBJ1-6; D possibly corresponds to TRBD1 (6 bases). Germline CDR1 and CDR2: DFQATT and SNEGSKA (reference sequence). The germline V and J ends were trimmed by 1 base and 10 bases, with 17 bases remaining between them. This CDR3 region has 15 residues. The CDR3 protein is CSARVPRTGQSPLHF. As DNA, the CDR3 is TGCAGTGCTAGAGTACCTAGGACGGGACAATCACCCCTCCACTTT.

This clonotype was counted only a few times. The V gene is TRBV29-1, the J gene TRBJ1-5; TRBD1 agrees at 10 bases. Germline V gene lookup returns CDR1 SQVTM and CDR2 ANQGSEA. Losses at the gene ends were 6 bases for V and 2 bases for J; bases not matched to a gene: 7. The CDR3 is 15 residues long. Here the CDR3 reads CSVRTGTGGNQPQHF. Written as DNA, the CDR3 is TGCAGCGTGCGCACCGGGACAGGGGGCAATCAGCCCCAGCATTTT.

The sample holds a few counts of this clonotype. The chain uses TRBV7-2 and TRBJ1-3; D may be TRBD1 (5 bases). The CDR3 length is 13 residues. CDR1 is SGHTA, CDR2 FQGNSA, per germline. Between the trimmed V and J ends, which lost 6 bases and 0 bases, there was a span of 6 bases. CDR3 nucleotide sequence: TGTGCCAGCAGGGGGGACTCTGGAAACACCATATATTTT. Its translation: CASRGDSGNTIYF.

J is TRBJ1-1 and V is TRBV29-1; no reliable D call. This CDR3 region has 12 residues. CDR1 and CDR2 from the germline V gene are SQVTM and ANQGSEA. The ends were cut back, 1 base at V and 7 bases at J, with 10 bases in the middle. The CDR3 sequence is CSVEVRGDEAFF. The CDR3 DNA is TGCAGCGTTGAAGTGCGTGGGGATGAAGCTTTCTTT.

CDR3 amino acids: CASSRPGQVDYGYTF. CDR3 coding DNA: TGTGCCAGCAGTCGCCCGGGACAGGTCGACTATGGCTACACCTTC. V and J are TRBV6-2 or TRBV6-3 and TRBJ1-2, with TRBD1 matching over 8 bases. Unmatched junction bases numbered 8, after V lost 5 bases and J lost 3 bases. The CDR3 extends over 15 amino acids. Germline V CDR1 and CDR2: MNHEY, SVGEGT.

This clonotype was detected a few times. V is TRBV19 and J is TRBJ1-1, with D possibly TRBD1 on 6 matching bases. Per germline, CDR1 LNHDA and CDR2 SQIVND (reference sequence). This CDR3 region has 15 residues. Trimming pared 3 bases from V and 2 bases from J, leaving 13 bases between. CDR3 sequence: CASSIQGSENTEAFF. The CDR3 DNA is TGTGCCAGTAGTATCCAGGGGTCGGAAAACACTGAAGCTTTCTTT.

In this sample, this clonotype turned up a few times. V gene TRBV24-1 combines with J gene TRBJ1-6; 9 bases line up with TRBD1. The CDR3 is made up of 14 amino acids. V gave up 6 bases and J gave up 8 bases; unmatched junction bases: 4. Per germline, CDR1 KGHDR and CDR2 SFDVKD. CDR3 residues: CATSQGDRDSPLHF. The CDR3 region has the DNA TGTGCCACCAGTCAAGGGGACAGGGATTCACCCCTCCACTTT.

This clonotype was seen a few times. J is TRBJ1-1 and V is TRBV5-4; possibly TRBD1 for D (5 bases). CDR3 size: 13 residues. V dropped 4 bases and J dropped 1 base, with 8 bases sitting between them. From germline, CDR1 is SGHNT and CDR2 YYREEE (reference sequence). CDR3 sequence reads: CASSEGPNTEAFF. The DNA of the CDR3 is TGTGCCAGCAGCGAGGGACCGAACACTGAAGCTTTCTTT.

The chain is built from TRBV20-1 and TRBJ2-3; D unresolved. This CDR3 region has 11 residues. CDR1 DFQATT and CDR2 SNEGSKA come from the germline V gene (reference sequence). The V gene lost 5 bases and the J gene lost 3 bases, with 6 bases spanning the gap. The CDR3 spells CSAHRTDTQYF. CDR3 nucleotide sequence: TGCAGTGCTCACAGAACAGATACGCAGTATTTT.

This clonotype was observed a few times. The rearrangement joins TRBV27 to TRBJ1-1; no clear D gene. Trimming stripped 4 bases from V and 6 bases from J, with 15 bases between. Germline CDR1 is MNHEY and CDR2 is SMNVEV (reference sequence). The CDR3 is 14 amino acids. The CDR3 nucleotides read TGTGCCAGCAGTTCTTGGGGAAGGGTCGCTGAAGCTTTCTTT. Translation: CASSSWGRVAEAFF.

The chain joins TRBV7-2 to TRBJ1-2; 8 bases match TRBD1. The ends lost 7 bases at V and 2 bases at J; junction bases unmatched: 9. Per the germline V gene, CDR1 is SGHTA and CDR2 is FQGNSA. The CDR3 covers 15 residues. The CDR3 loop is CASNGQTGGNYGYTF. In DNA, the CDR3 is TGTGCCAGCAACGGACAAACAGGGGGGAACTATGGCTACACCTTC.

This clonotype was seen a few times. J is TRBJ1-5 and V is TRBV19; possible D gene TRBD1, 5 bases. Germline loops: CDR1 LNHDA, CDR2 SQIVND (reference sequence). The CDR3 totals 16 residues. V was clipped by 5 bases and J by 3 bases, with 17 bases between them. The CDR3, as DNA: TGTGCCAGTAGTCAGGGAGGGAAAATTGTCAATCAGCCCCAGCATTTT. Residues: CASSQGGKIVNQPQHF.

This CDR3 reads CASSQGTGAGANVLTF. CDR3 bases: TGTGCCAGCAGCCAAGGAACTGGGGCCGGGGCCAACGTCCTGACTTTC. The rearrangement joins TRBV14 to TRBJ2-6; D is possibly TRBD1 (5 bases). The CDR3 runs 16 residues. V lost 1 base and J 4 bases, leaving 11 bases between the germline ends. Germline V gene lookup returns CDR1 SGHDN and CDR2 FVKESK.